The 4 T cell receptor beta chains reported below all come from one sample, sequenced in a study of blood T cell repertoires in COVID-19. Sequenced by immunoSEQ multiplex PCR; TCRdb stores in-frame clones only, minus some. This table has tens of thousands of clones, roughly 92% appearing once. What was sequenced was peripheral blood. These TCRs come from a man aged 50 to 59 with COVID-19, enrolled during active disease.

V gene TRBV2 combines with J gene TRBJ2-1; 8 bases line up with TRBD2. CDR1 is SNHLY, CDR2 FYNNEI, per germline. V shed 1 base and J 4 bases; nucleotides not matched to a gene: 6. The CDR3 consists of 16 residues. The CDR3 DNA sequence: TGTGCCAGCAGTGAAGGAGCCACTAGCGGTTACAATGAGCAGTTCTTC. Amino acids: CASSEGATSGYNEQFF.

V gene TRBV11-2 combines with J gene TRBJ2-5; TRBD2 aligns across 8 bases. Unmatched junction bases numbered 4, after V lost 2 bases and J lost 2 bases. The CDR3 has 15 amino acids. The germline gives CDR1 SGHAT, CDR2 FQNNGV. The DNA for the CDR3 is TGTGCCAGCAGCTTAAGCGGGAGCGAGCAAGAGACCCAGTACTTC. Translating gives CASSLSGSEQETQYF.

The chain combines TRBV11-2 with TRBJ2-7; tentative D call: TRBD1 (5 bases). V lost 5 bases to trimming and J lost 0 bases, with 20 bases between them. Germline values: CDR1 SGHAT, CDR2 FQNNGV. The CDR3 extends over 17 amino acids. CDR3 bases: TGTGCCAGCAGCCCTACGCGACAGCTGAAGTTCTCCTACGAGCAGTACTTC. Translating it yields CASSPTRQLKFSYEQYF.

The CDR3 sequence is CASSHRTGRNTEAFF. As DNA, the CDR3 is TGCGCCAGCAGCCACAGGACAGGGCGGAACACTGAAGCTTTCTTT. The genes are TRBV4-1 and TRBJ1-1, with 8 bases that match TRBD1. Trimming removed 3 bases from V and 1 base from J; junction bases left unmatched: 4. The germline CDR1 and CDR2 sequences are MGHRA and YSYEKL. The CDR3 is made up of 15 amino acids.